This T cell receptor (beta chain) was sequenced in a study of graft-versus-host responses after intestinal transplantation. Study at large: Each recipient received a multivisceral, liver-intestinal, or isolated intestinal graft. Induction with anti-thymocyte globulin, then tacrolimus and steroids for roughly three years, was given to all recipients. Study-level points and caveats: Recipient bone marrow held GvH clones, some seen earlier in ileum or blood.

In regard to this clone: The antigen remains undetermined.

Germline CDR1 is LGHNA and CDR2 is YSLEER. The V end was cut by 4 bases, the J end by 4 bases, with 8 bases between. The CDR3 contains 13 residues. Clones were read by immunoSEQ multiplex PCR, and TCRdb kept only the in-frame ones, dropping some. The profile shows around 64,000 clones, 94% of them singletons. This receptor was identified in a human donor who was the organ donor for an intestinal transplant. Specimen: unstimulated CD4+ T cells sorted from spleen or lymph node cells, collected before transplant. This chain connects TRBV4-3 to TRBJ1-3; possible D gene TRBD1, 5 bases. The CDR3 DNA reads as TGCGCCAGCAGCCCCGAGGGGGGAAACACCATATATTTT. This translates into CASSPEGGNTIYF.